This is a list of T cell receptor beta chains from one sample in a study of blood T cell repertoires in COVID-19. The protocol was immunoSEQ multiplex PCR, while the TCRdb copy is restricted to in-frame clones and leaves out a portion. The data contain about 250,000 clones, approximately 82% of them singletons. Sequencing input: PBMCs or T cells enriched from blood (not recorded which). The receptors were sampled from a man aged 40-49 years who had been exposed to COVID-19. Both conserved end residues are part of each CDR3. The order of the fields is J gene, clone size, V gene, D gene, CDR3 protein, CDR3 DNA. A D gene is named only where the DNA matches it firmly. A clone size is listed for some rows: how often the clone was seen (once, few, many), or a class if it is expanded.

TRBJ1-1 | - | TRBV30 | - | CAWSGLTANTEAFF | TGTGCCTGGAGTGGATTGACAGCGAACACTGAAGCTTTCTTT
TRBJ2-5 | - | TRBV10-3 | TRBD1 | CAISELGTGARTQYF | TGTGCCATCAGTGAGTTGGGGACAGGGGCCCGAACCCAGTACTTC
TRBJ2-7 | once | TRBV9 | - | CASSVQGGARARPYEQYF | TGTGCCAGCAGCGTCCAAGGGGGGGCAAGAGCCCGGCCCTACGAGCAGTACTTC
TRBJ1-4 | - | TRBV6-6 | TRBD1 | CASSDRGKVGKLFF | TGTGCCAGCAGTGACAGGGGTAAAGTGGGCAAACTGTTTTTT
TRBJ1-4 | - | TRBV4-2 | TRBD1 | CASSPGQENEKLFF | TGTGCCAGCAGCCCGGGACAGGAGAATGAAAAACTGTTTTTT
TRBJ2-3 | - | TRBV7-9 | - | CASSFSGPASPVLGTQYF | TGTGCCAGCAGCTTCTCTGGCCCGGCTAGCCCCGTCCTAGGTACGCAGTATTTT
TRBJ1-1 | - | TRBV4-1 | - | CASSQATAGTPFYAFF | TGCGCCAGCAGCCAAGCCACGGCGGGTACGCCGTTTTATGCTTTCTTT
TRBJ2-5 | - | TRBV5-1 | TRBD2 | CASSLSPAGGETQYF | TGCGCCAGCAGCTTGTCCCCAGCGGGAGGGGAGACCCAGTACTTC
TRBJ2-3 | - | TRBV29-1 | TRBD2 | CSVTIAGAADTQYF | TGCAGCGTTACTATAGCGGGGGCAGCAGATACGCAGTATTTT
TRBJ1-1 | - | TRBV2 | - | CASSPGGPLNTEAFF | TGTGCCAGCAGTCCCGGGGGACCGCTGAACACTGAAGCTTTCTTT
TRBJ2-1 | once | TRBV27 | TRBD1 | CASSFGGSGGSEQFF | TGTGCCAGCAGTTTTGGGGGTTCAGGGGGAAGTGAGCAGTTCTTC
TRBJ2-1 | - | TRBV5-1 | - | CASSLGSFSSSYNEQFF | TGCGCCAGCAGCTTGGGGAGCTTTTCGAGCTCCTACAATGAGCAGTTCTTC
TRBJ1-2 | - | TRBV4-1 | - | CASSTRVGKEGGYTF | TGCGCCAGCAGCACCCGAGTAGGGAAGGAGGGTGGCTACACCTTC
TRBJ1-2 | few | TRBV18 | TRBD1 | CASSRDRANYGYTF | TGTGCCAGCTCACGGGACAGGGCTAACTATGGCTACACCTTC
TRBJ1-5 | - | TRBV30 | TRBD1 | CAWNPKRTGLYQPQHF | TGTGCCTGGAACCCGAAGAGGACAGGGCTTTATCAGCCCCAGCATTTT
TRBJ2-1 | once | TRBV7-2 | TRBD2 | CASMLSLAAYNEQFF | TGTGCCAGCATGCTATCACTAGCGGCCTACAATGAGCAGTTCTTC
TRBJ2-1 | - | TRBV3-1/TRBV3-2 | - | CASSQETLAGSNEQFF | TGTGCCAGCAGCCAAGAAACTCTGGCGGGTTCCAATGAGCAGTTCTTC
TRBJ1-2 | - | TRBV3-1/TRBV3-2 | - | CASSQDPRAHYGYTF | TGTGCCAGCAGCCAAGACCCGCGGGCTCACTATGGCTACACCTTC
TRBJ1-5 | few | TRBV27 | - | CASSTTPNQPQHF | TGTGCCAGCAGTACAACCCCAAATCAGCCCCAGCATTTT
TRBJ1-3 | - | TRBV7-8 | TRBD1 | CASSPDRGPGNTIYF | TGTGCCAGCAGCCCGGACAGGGGGCCCGGAAACACCATATATTTT
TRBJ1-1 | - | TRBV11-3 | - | CASSYFRVNTEAFF | TGTGCCAGCAGCTATTTTCGGGTAAACACTGAAGCTTTCTTT
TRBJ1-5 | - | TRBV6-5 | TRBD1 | CASSSKPGGAQPQHF | TGTGCCAGCAGCAGCAAACCAGGGGGTGCTCAGCCCCAGCATTTT
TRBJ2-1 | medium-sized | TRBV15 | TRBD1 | CATSRGGSGGNEQFF | TGTGCCACCAGCAGAGGGGGTTCAGGGGGCAATGAGCAGTTCTTC
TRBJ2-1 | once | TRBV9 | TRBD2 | CASSARLAGYNEQFF | TGTGCCAGCAGCGCCAGACTAGCGGGCTACAATGAGCAGTTCTTC
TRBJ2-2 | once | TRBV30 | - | CAWSTPEKYRTGELFF | TGTGCCTGGAGTACTCCCGAAAAATACAGAACCGGGGAGCTGTTTTTT
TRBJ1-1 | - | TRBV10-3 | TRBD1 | CAISLGQVSSEAFF | TGTGCCATCAGTTTGGGACAGGTTTCAAGTGAAGCTTTCTTT
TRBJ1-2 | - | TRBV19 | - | CASSMSLAPTNYGYTF | TGTGCCAGTAGTATGTCTCTGGCACCGACTAACTATGGCTACACCTTC
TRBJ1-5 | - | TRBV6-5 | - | CASSYSSRGDQPQHF | TGTGCCAGCAGTTACTCGTCCAGGGGAGATCAGCCCCAGCATTTT
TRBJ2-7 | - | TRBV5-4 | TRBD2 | CASSLPSGREQYF | TGTGCCAGCAGCTTGCCTAGCGGGCGAGAGCAGTACTTC
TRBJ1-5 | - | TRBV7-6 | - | CASSLARDQPQHF | TGTGCCAGCAGCTTAGCCCGGGATCAGCCCCAGCATTTT
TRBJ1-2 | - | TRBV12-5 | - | CASGPLTGMVGGYTF | TGTGCTAGTGGTCCCCTTACAGGGATGGTCGGTGGCTACACCTTC
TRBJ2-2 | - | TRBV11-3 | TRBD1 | CASSSTGGGSTGELFF | TGTGCCAGCAGCTCGACAGGGGGGGGCAGCACCGGGGAGCTGTTTTTT
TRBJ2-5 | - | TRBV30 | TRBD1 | CAWSVRTGTMETQYF | TGTGCCTGGAGTGTACGGACAGGGACAATGGAGACCCAGTACTTC
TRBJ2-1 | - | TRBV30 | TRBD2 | CAWSPGTSGSAQFF | TGTGCCTGGAGTCCCGGGACTAGCGGCTCCGCGCAGTTCTTC
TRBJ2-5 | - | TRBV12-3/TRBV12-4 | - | CASTEDPEETQYF | TGTGCCAGCACCGAGGATCCCGAAGAGACCCAGTACTTC
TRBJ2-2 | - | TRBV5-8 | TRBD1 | CASSLDRGRLFF | TGTGCCAGCAGTCTGGACAGGGGGCGGCTGTTTTTT
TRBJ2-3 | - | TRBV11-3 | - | CASRGSSGGWDTQYF | TGTGCCAGCAGAGGCAGCTCCGGAGGTTGGGATACGCAGTATTTT
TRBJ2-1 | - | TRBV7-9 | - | CASSLSSGESNEQFF | TGTGCCAGCAGCTTAAGTTCGGGAGAATCCAATGAGCAGTTCTTC
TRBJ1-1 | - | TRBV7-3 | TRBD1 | CASSRPDRVAEAFF | TGTGCCAGCAGCCGCCCGGACAGGGTCGCTGAAGCTTTCTTT
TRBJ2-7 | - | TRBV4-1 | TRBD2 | CASSQGSGPAGVSYEQYF | TGCGCCAGCAGCCAAGGAAGCGGTCCTGCGGGAGTATCGTACGAGCAGTACTTC
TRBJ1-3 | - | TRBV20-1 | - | CSARNRDTIYF | TGCAGTGCTAGGAACAGGGACACCATATATTTT
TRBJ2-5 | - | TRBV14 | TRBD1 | CASSHRTGASWTQYF | TGTGCCAGCAGCCATCGGACAGGGGCGAGTTGGACCCAGTACTTC
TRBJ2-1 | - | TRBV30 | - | CAWSVLRGNEQFF | TGTGCCTGGAGTGTTCTTCGGGGCAATGAGCAGTTCTTC
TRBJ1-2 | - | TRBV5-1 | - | CASSEQKYGYTF | TGCGCCAGCAGCGAACAGAAATATGGCTACACCTTC
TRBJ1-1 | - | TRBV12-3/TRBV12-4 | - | CASSRLGGQAFF | TGTGCCAGCAGTCGCCTCGGGGGTCAGGCTTTCTTT
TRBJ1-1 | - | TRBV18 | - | CASFLGLLMRTEAFF | TGTGCCAGCTTCCTTGGACTGCTGATGAGGACTGAAGCTTTCTTT
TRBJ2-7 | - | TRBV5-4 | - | CASSLPRGNDREQYF | TGTGCCAGCAGCTTGCCGAGGGGGAACGACAGGGAGCAGTACTTC
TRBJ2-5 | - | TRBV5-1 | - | CASSPGFQQETQYF | TGCGCCAGCAGCCCGGGATTTCAACAAGAGACCCAGTACTTC
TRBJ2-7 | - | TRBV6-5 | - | CASARTVYEQYF | TGTGCCAGCGCCAGGACAGTCTACGAGCAGTACTTC
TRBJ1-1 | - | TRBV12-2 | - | CASRLPRREAFF | TGTGCAAGTCGCTTACCGAGAAGAGAAGCTTTCTTT
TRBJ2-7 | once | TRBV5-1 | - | CASRLLGSSYEQYF | TGCGCCAGCAGGTTACTGGGGAGCTCCTACGAGCAGTACTTC
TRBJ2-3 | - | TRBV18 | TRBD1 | CASSPPGQGGTDTQYF | TGTGCCAGCTCACCACCCGGACAGGGAGGCACAGATACGCAGTATTTT
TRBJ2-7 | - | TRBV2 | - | CASSDLLVDVEQYF | TGTGCCAGCAGTGACTTGCTAGTCGATGTAGAGCAGTACTTC
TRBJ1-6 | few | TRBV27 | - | CASSLGGPGETPLHF | TGTGCCAGCAGTTTGGGCGGGCCGGGGGAGACACCCCTCCACTTT
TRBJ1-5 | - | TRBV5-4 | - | CASSLPGNQPQHF | TGTGCCAGCAGCTTACCGGGCAATCAGCCCCAGCATTTT
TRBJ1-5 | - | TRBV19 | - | CASSPGQRNQPQHF | TGTGCCAGTAGCCCAGGACAGCGCAATCAGCCCCAGCATTTT
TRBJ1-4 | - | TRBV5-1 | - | CASSSNRGINEKLFF | TGCGCCAGCAGTTCGAATAGAGGGATTAATGAAAAACTGTTTTTT
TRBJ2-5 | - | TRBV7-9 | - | CASEGLQETQYF | TGTGCCAGCGAGGGCCTTCAAGAGACCCAGTACTTC
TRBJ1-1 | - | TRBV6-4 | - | CASKKGEMNTEAFF | TGTGCCAGCAAAAAAGGAGAAATGAACACTGAAGCTTTCTTT